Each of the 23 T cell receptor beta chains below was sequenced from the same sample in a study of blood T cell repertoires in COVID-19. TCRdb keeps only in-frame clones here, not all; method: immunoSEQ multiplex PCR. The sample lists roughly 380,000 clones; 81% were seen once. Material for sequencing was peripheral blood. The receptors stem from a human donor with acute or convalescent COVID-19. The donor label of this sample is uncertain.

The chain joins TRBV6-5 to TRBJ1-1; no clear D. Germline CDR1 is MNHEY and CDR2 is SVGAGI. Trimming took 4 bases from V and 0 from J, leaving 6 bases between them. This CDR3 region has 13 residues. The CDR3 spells CASSSLLNTEAFF. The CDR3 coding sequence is TGTGCCAGCAGTTCTCTTCTGAACACTGAAGCTTTCTTT.

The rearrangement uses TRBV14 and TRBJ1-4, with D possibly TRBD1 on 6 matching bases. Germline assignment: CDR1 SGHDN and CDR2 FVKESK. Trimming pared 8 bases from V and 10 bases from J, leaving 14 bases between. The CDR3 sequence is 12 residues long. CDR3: CASGTTGTKLFF. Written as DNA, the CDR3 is TGTGCCAGCGGCACTACAGGGACAAAACTGTTTTTT. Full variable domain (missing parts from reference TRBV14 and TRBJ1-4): EAGVTQFPSHSVIEKGQTVTLRCDPISGHDNLYWYRRVMGKEIKFLLHFVKESKQDESGMPNNRFLAERTGGTYSTLKVQPAELEDSGVYFCASGTTGTKLFFGSGTQLSVL.

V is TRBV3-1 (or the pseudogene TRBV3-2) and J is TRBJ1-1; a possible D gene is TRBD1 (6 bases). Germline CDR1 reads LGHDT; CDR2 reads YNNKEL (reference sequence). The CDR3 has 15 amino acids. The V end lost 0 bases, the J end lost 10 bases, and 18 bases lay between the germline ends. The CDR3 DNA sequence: TGTGCCAGCAGCCAAGACGTGACCAGGGGAGAGGTAGCTTTCTTT. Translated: CASSQDVTRGEVAFF.

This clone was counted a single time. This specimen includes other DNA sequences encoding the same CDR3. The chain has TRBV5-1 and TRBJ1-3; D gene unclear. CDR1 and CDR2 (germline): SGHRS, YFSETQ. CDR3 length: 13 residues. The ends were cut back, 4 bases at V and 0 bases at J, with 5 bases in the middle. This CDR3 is CASSPGSGNTIYF. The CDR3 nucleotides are TGCGCCAGCAGCCCGGGCTCTGGAAACACCATATATTTT.

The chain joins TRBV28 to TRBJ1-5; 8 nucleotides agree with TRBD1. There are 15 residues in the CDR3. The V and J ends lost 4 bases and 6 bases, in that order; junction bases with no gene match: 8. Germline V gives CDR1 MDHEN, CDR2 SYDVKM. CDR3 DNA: TGTGCCAGCAGTTCCTCAGGGGGCGGGAGTCAGCCCCAGCATTTT. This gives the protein CASSSSGGGSQPQHF.

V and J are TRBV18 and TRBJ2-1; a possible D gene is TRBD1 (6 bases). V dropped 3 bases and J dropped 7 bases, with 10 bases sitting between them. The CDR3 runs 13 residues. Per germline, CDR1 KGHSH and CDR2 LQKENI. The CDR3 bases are TGTGCCAGCTCACCCCAACAGGGAAATGAGCAGTTCTTC. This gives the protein CASSPQQGNEQFF.

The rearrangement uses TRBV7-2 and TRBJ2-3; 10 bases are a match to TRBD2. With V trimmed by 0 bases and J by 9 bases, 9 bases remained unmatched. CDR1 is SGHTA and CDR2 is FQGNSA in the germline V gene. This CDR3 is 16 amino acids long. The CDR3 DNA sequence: TGTGCCAGCAGCTTAGCTTCGGCTAGCGGGAGTGACACGCAGTATTTT. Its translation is CASSLASASGSDTQYF.

The CDR3 region has the DNA TGTGCCAGCAGCGTGGACAGGGTCCTCGGGGGCTACACCTTC. It yields the protein CASSVDRVLGGYTF. This sequence joins TRBV4-2 and TRBJ1-2, with 8 bases matching TRBD1. The germline gives CDR1 LGHNA, CDR2 YNFKEQ. The CDR3 consists of 14 residues. Trimming cost V 5 bases and J 8 bases; bases outside gene matches: 10.

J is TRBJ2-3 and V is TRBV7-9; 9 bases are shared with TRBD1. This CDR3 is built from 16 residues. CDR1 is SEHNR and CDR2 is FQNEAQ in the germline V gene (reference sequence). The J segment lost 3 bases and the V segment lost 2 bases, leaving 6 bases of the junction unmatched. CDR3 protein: CASSLLTGGRTDTQYF. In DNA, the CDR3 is TGTGCCAGCAGCTTACTGACAGGGGGAAGGACAGATACGCAGTATTTT.

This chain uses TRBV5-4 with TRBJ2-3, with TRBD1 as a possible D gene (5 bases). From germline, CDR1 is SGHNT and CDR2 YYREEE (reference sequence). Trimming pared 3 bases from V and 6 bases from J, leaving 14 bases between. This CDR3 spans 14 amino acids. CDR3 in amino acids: CASSSNQGADTQYF. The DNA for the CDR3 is TGTGCCAGCAGCTCGAACCAGGGTGCGGATACGCAGTATTTT. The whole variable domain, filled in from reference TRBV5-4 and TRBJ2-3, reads ETGVTQSPTHLIKTRGQQVTLRCSSQSGHNTVSWYQQALGQGPQFIFQYYREEENGRGNFPPRFSGLQFPNYSSELNVNALELDDSALYLCASSSNQGADTQYFGPGTRLTVL.

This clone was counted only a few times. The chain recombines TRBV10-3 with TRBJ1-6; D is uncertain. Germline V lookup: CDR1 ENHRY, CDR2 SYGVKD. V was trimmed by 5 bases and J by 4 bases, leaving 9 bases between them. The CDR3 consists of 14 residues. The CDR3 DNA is TGTGCCATCAGTATCGGGAGTTATAATTCACCCCTCCACTTT. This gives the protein CAISIGSYNSPLHF.

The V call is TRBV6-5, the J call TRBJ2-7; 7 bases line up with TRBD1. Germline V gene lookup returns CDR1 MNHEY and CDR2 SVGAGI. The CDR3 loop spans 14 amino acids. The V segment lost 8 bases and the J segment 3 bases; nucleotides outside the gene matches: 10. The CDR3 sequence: CASRRLRDSYEQYF. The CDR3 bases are TGTGCCAGCCGCCGACTCCGGGACAGCTACGAGCAGTACTTC.

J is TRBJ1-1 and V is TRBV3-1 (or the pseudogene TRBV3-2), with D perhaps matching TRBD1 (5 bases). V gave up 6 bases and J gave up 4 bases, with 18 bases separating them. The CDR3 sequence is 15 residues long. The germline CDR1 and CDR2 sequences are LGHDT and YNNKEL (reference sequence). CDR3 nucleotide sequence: TGTGCCAGCAGTCCCTTCAGGGCAGTGACCACTGAAGCTTTCTTT. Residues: CASSPFRAVTTEAFF.

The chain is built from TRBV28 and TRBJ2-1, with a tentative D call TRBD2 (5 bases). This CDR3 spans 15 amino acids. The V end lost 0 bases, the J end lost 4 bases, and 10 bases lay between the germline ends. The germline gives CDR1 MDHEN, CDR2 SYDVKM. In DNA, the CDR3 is TGTGCCAGCAGTTTATGGGACTCTGCATACAATGAGCAGTTCTTC. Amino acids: CASSLWDSAYNEQFF.

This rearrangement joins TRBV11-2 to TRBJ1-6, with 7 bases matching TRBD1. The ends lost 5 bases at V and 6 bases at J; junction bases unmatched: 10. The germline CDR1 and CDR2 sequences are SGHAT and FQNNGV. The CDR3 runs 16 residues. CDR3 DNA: TGTGCCAGCAGCGTCGACCGGGACAGTATTAATTCACCCCTCCACTTT. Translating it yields CASSVDRDSINSPLHF.

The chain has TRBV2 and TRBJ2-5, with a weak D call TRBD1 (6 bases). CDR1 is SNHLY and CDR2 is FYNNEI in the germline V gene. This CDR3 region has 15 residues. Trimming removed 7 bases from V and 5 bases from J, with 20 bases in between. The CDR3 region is CASTYLGQGRETQYF. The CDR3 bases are TGTGCCAGCACCTACCTCGGGCAGGGGCGGGAGACCCAGTACTTC.

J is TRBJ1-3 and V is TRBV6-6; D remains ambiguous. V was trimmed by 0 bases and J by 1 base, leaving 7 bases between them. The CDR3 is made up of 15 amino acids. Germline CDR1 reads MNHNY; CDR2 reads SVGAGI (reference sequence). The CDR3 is CASSYSRQSGNTIYF. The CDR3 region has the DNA TGTGCCAGCAGTTACTCGCGGCAGTCTGGAAACACCATATATTTT.

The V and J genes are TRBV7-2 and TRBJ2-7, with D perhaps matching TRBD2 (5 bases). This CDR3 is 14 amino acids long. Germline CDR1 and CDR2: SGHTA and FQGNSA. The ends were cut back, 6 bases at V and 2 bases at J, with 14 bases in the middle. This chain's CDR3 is CASRGDTIAYEQYF. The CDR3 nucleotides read TGTGCCAGCAGGGGAGATACGATAGCCTACGAGCAGTACTTC.

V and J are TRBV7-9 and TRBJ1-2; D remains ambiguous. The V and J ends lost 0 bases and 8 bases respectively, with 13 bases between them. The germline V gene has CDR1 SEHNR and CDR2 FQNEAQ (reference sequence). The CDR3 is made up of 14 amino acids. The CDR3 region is CASSLASAPRGYTF. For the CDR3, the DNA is TGTGCCAGCAGCTTAGCGTCCGCCCCCAGGGGCTACACCTTC.

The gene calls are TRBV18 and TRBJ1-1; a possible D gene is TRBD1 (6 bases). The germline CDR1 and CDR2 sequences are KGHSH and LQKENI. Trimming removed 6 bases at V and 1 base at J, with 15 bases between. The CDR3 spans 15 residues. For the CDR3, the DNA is TGTGCCAGCTCCCCGGACAGTTTGGGGAACACTGAAGCTTTCTTT. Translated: CASSPDSLGNTEAFF.

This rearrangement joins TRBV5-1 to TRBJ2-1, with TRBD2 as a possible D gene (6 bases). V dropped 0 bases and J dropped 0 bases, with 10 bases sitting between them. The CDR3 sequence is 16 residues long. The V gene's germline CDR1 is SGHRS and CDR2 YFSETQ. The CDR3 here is CASSLVVGSSYNEQFF. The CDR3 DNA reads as TGCGCCAGCAGCTTGGTTGTCGGGAGCTCCTACAATGAGCAGTTCTTC. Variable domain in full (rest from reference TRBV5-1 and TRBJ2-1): KAGVTQTPRYLIKTRGQQVTLSCSPISGHRSVSWYQQTPGQGLQFLFEYFSETQRNKGNFPGRFSGRQFSNSRSEMNVSTLELGDSALYLCASSLVVGSSYNEQFFGPGTRLTVL.

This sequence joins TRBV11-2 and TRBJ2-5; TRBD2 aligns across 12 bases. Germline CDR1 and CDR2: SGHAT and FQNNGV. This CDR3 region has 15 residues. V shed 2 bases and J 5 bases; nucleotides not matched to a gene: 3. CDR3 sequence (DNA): TGTGCCAGCAGCTTAACCCTAGCGGGAGGGGAGACCCAGTACTTC. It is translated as CASSLTLAGGETQYF.

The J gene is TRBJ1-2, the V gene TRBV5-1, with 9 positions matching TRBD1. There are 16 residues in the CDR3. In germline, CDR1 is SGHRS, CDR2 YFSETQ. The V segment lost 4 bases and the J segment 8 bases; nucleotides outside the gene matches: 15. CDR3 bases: TGCGCCAGCAGCGAAATACAGGGGGCCGGTCCTGAAGGCTACACCTTC. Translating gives CASSEIQGAGPEGYTF.